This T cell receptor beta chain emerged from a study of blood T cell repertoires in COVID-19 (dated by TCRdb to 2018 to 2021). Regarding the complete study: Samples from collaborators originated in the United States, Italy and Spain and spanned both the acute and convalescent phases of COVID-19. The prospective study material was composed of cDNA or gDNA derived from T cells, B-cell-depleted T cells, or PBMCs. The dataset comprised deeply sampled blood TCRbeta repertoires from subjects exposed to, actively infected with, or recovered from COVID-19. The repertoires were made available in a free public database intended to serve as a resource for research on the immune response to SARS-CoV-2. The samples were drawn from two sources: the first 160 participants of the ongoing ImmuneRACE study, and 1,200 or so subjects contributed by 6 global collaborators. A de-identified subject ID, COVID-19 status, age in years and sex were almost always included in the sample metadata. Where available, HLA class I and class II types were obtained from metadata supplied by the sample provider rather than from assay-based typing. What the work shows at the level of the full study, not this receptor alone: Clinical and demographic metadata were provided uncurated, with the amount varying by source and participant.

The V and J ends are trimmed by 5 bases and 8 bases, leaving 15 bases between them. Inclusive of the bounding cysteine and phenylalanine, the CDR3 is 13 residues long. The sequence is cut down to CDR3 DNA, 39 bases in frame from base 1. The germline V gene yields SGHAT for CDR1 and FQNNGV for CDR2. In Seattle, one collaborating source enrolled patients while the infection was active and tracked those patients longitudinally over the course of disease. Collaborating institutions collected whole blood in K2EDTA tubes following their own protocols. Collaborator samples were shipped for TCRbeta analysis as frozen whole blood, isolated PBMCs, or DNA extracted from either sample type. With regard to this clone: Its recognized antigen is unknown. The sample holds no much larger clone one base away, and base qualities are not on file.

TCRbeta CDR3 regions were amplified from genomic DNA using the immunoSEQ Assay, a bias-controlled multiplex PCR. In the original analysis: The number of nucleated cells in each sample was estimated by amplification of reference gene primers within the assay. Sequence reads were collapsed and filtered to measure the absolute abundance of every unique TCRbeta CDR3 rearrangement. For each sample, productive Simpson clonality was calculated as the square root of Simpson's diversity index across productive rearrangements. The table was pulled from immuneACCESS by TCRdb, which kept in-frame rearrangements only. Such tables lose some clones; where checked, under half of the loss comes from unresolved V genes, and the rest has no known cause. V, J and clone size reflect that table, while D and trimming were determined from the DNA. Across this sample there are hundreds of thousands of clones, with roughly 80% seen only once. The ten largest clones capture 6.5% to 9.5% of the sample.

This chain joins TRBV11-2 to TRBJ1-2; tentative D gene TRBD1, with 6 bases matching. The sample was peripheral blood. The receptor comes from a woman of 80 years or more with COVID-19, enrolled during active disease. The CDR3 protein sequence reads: CASSRGGELGYTF. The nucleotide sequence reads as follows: TGTGCCAGCAGCCGGGGGGGCGAACTAGGCTACACCTTC.